The source of this T cell receptor beta chain is a study of blood T cell repertoires in COVID-19. Sequencing used immunoSEQ multiplex PCR; TCRdb keeps in-frame clones, though not all of them. The data show around 150,000 clones, about three quarters seen once. The CDR3 sequence is 15 residues long. Trimming cost V 0 bases and J 7 bases; bases outside gene matches: 4. Germline CDR1 SEHNR, CDR2 FQNEAQ (reference sequence). Sequencing was carried out using peripheral blood. The chain recombines TRBV7-9 with TRBJ1-4; 8 bases fit TRBD1. This clonotype was obtained from a woman of 80 years or more with active or convalescent COVID-19. The CDR3 DNA is TGTGCCAGCAGCTTAGCCCCAGGGGGCTCTGAAAAACTGTTTTTT. This translates into CASSLAPGGSEKLFF.